This passage covers 5 T cell receptor beta chains from one sample sequenced in a study of CD8 T cells in ankylosing spondylitis. Whole-study results and caveats: Seven to nine highly homologous variants formed a TCR beta motif that appeared characteristic of ankylosing spondylitis blood.

These receptors lack a known antigen. MiXCR, applied by TCRdb to the 5' RACE reads, yields one record per CDR3 protein. The table includes 400,000 to 450,000 distinct CDR3 sequences, about 15% detected once. The specimen was blood, either unsorted or a sorted T cell fraction (not recorded which). Receptor source: a male donor with ankylosing spondylitis.

The chain uses TRBV5-1 and TRBJ1-1; 8 positions match TRBD1. The CDR3 sequence is 13 residues long. The germline CDR1 and CDR2 sequences are SGHRS and YFSETQ. J lost 6 bases, V lost 6 bases, and 7 bases had no gene match. CDR3 sequence (DNA): TGCGCCAGCAAAGGACAGGGATATTCTGAAGCTTTCTTT. Protein: CASKGQGYSEAFF. Complete variable domain (other parts from reference TRBV5-1 and TRBJ1-1): KAGVTQTPRYLIKTRGQQVTLSCSPISGHRSVSWYQQTPGQGLQFLFEYFSETQRNKGNFPGRFSGRQFSNSRSEMNVSTLELGDSALYLCASKGQGYSEAFFGQGTRLTVV.

The rearrangement links TRBV20-1 to TRBJ2-3; weak D call: TRBD2 (6 bases). This CDR3 contains 15 residues. The V end was cut by 2 bases, the J end by 1 base, with 13 bases between. The V gene's germline CDR1 is DFQATT and CDR2 SNEGSKA (reference sequence). The chain's CDR3 is CSARSPASGTDTQYF. As DNA, the CDR3 is TGCAGTGCTAGATCTCCGGCTAGCGGCACAGATACGCAGTATTTT.

V gene TRBV9 combines with J gene TRBJ2-7; maybe TRBD2 (5 bases). Trimming stripped 0 bases from V and 1 base from J, with 14 bases between. Germline V gene sequence: CDR1 SGDLS, CDR2 YYNGEE. The CDR3 runs 16 residues. This CDR3 is CASSVDPRGGSYEQYF. DNA for the CDR3: TGTGCCAGCAGCGTAGATCCCCGCGGAGGATCCTACGAGCAGTACTTC.

The V call is TRBV11-2, the J call TRBJ2-5; TRBD2 matches at 8 bases. Germline values: CDR1 SGHAT, CDR2 FQNNGV. V trimming: 5 bases; J trimming: 5 bases; junction bases outside the gene matches: 10. This CDR3 has 15 residues. CDR3 loop: CASSPGHPGGETQYF. As DNA, the CDR3 is TGTGCCAGCAGCCCTGGACACCCGGGAGGGGAGACCCAGTACTTC. The complete variable domain, with remaining parts taken from reference TRBV11-2 and TRBJ2-5, reads EAGVAQSPRYKIIEKRQSVAFWCNPISGHATLYWYQQILGQGPKLLIQFQNNGVVDDSQLPKDRFSAERLKGVDSTLKIQPAKLEDSAVYLCASSPGHPGGETQYFGPGTRLLVL.

This clonotype has a handful of counts. The rearrangement joins TRBV20-1 to TRBJ2-1, with 8 bases aligning to TRBD2. The V and J ends lost 0 bases and 6 bases, in that order; junction bases with no gene match: 4. CDR3 size: 14 residues. The germline CDR1 and CDR2 sequences are DFQATT and SNEGSKA (reference sequence). The CDR3 DNA is TGCAGTGCTAGAGAGAGACTAGCGCCCAATGAGCAGTTCTTC. This encodes CSARERLAPNEQFF.